This entry lists 24 T cell receptor beta chains sequenced from one sample in a study of response to subunit inactivated influenza vaccine. In TCRdb, the RT-PCR reads were re-called with MiXCR into one record per CDR3 protein. The table has hundreds of thousands of distinct CDR3 sequences, about 8% seen once. The sequenced sample was PBMCs from blood, obtained roughly 24 months after vaccination. Every receptor here comes from a man between 50 and 75 years old who received an inactivated influenza vaccine.

This clonotype was counted between two and nine times. The V call is TRBV2, the J call TRBJ1-5; D is uncertain. Germline V gene data show CDR1 as SNHLY and CDR2 as FYNNEI. CDR3 length: 15 residues. V lost 8 bases, J lost 0 bases, and 14 bases lay in between. The CDR3 coding sequence is TGTGCCAGCCGTTTAGACCAGATTAGCAATCAGCCCCAGCATTTT. Translated, it gives CASRLDQISNQPQHF.

The table lists this clonotype with many counts. This rearrangement joins TRBV10-2 to TRBJ2-7, with D perhaps matching TRBD1 (5 bases). Deletions cut 0 bases from V and 2 bases from J, with 11 bases between. This CDR3 contains 15 residues. Germline CDR1 WSHSY, CDR2 SAAADI. CDR3 in amino acids: CASSESTGLPYEQYF. The CDR3 bases are TGCGCCAGCAGTGAGTCAACAGGCCTACCCTACGAGCAGTACTTC.

This clonotype was detected a few times. V is TRBV6-5 and J is TRBJ2-1; no clear D. The germline gives CDR1 MNHEY, CDR2 SVGAGI. The CDR3 covers 13 residues. V was cut by 0 bases and J by 3 bases, with 3 bases left in between. The CDR3 protein is CASSYSRYNEQFF. CDR3 bases: TGTGCCAGCAGTTACTCACGCTACAATGAGCAGTTCTTC.

V usage is TRBV7-9 and J usage is TRBJ2-1; TRBD2 agrees at 12 bases. CDR3 length: 14 amino acids. Unmatched junction bases numbered 2, after V lost 5 bases and J lost 6 bases. The germline V gene encodes CDR1 SEHNR and CDR2 FQNEAQ (reference sequence). The CDR3 DNA follows: TGTGCCAGCAGCACACTAGCGGGAGGCAATGAGCAGTTCTTC. As protein: CASSTLAGGNEQFF.

This clonotype was seen a few times. The rearrangement joins TRBV6-1 to TRBJ1-2, with D unresolved. The V end was cut by 10 bases, the J end by 2 bases, with 8 bases between. This CDR3 is 11 amino acids long. CDR1 is MNHNS and CDR2 is SASEGT in the germline V gene. The CDR3 is CATGLNYGYTF. The CDR3 DNA reads TGTGCCACCGGACTGAACTATGGCTACACCTTC.

A note on this clonotype: Just one base apart from a much larger clone, this may be a read error. V is TRBV5-5 and J is TRBJ2-7; no firm D call. V lost 4 bases to trimming and J lost 6 bases, with 14 bases between them. CDR1 and CDR2 (germline): SGHKS, YYEKEE (reference sequence). The CDR3 extends over 13 amino acids. CDR3 sequence (DNA): TGTGCCAGCAGCCCCGGGCGTTTGACCGAGCAGTACTTC. Translating it yields CASSPGRLTEQYF.

This clonotype showed up just a few times. The rearrangement links TRBV7-9 to TRBJ2-7, with 9 bases matching TRBD1. The CDR3 length is 14 residues. V was pared by 5 bases and J by 2 bases, with 4 bases of the junction left unmatched. Germline CDR1 is SEHNR and CDR2 is FQNEAQ (reference sequence). This CDR3 reads CASSRQGGTYEQYF. The DNA of the CDR3 is TGTGCCAGCAGCAGACAGGGGGGGACCTACGAGCAGTACTTC.

This clonotype was observed a few times. The chain recombines TRBV5-6 with TRBJ2-1, with D hard to call. From germline, CDR1 is SGHDT and CDR2 YYEEEE. This CDR3 has 13 amino acids. Trimming pared 0 bases from V and 8 bases from J, leaving 9 bases between. The CDR3: CASSLAGIDEQFF. The CDR3 DNA sequence: TGTGCCAGCAGCTTGGCCGGAATCGATGAGCAGTTCTTC.

The V call is TRBV29-1, the J call TRBJ1-1; tentatively, D is TRBD1 (6 bases). Trimming took 6 bases from V and 5 from J, leaving 13 bases between them. The length of the CDR3 is 12 residues. Per the germline V gene, CDR1 is SQVTM and CDR2 is ANQGSEA. The CDR3 DNA reads as TGCAGCGTAAGGGGGGCGGGGACTGAAGCTTTCTTT. This gives the protein CSVRGAGTEAFF.

In this sample, this clonotype turned up many times. The chain recombines TRBV29-1 with TRBJ2-7; 12 positions agree with TRBD2. The germline CDR1 and CDR2 sequences are SQVTM and ANQGSEA. The ends lost 6 bases at V and 4 bases at J; junction bases unmatched: 7. CDR3 length equals 14 residues. CDR3 nucleotide sequence: TGCAGCGTGGGACTAGCGGGCCCCGTTTACGAGCAGTACTTC. It specifies CSVGLAGPVYEQYF.

The chain combines TRBV4-3 with TRBJ2-1; D gene uncertain. CDR1 LGHNA and CDR2 YSLEER come from the germline V gene. V was clipped by 1 base and J by 10 bases, with 5 bases between them. This CDR3 has 11 residues. CDR3 sequence reads: CASSQGWEQFF. For the CDR3, the DNA is TGCGCCAGCAGCCAAGGCTGGGAGCAGTTCTTC.

This clonotype has ten or more counts. The chain couples TRBV7-2 to TRBJ2-7; TRBD1 or TRBD2 may be the D gene (5 bases each). The CDR3 sequence is 15 residues long. The germline V gene has CDR1 SGHTA and CDR2 FQGNSA. V was clipped by 1 base and J by 4 bases, with 14 bases between them. CDR3 sequence (DNA): TGTGCCAGCAGCTTAGGGGGGAGTGAAATTTACGAGCAGTACTTC. This encodes CASSLGGSEIYEQYF.

The chain links TRBV7-3 to TRBJ2-5, with TRBD2 identical over 8 bases. With 5 bases clipped from V and 5 bases from J, the junction kept 10 bases outside the gene matches. Germline CDR1 and CDR2: SGHTA and FQGTGA. This CDR3 is 15 amino acids long. This CDR3 is CASSPRSGVTETQYF. CDR3 nucleotide sequence: TGTGCCAGCAGCCCTCGTAGCGGGGTTACGGAGACCCAGTACTTC.

This clonotype turned up a few times. The chain combines TRBV7-9 with TRBJ2-3; no clear D. This CDR3 comprises 11 residues. The germline gives CDR1 SEHNR, CDR2 FQNEAQ (reference sequence). Trimming cost V 5 bases and J 6 bases, with 6 bases left between them. The CDR3 coding sequence is TGTGCCAGCAGCAACGAGGATACGCAGTATTTT. This translates into CASSNEDTQYF.

This clonotype was seen many times. The rearrangement links TRBV4-3 to TRBJ2-3, with D maybe TRBD2 (5 bases). Between the trimmed V and J ends, which lost 4 bases and 2 bases, there was a span of 19 bases. Looked up from germline, CDR1 is LGHNA and CDR2 is YSLEER. The CDR3 runs to 17 residues. The CDR3 sequence: CASSPGLSSGVTDTQYF. For the CDR3, the DNA is TGCGCCAGCAGCCCTGGACTCTCGAGCGGCGTCACAGATACGCAGTATTTT.

This clonotype occurred many times. J is TRBJ2-1 and V is TRBV5-6; 8 nucleotides align to TRBD2. The CDR3 is made up of 15 amino acids. The germline gives CDR1 SGHDT, CDR2 YYEEEE. The V segment lost 4 bases and the J segment 5 bases; nucleotides outside the gene matches: 8. The CDR3 here is CASSPLAVGHNEQFF. The CDR3 nucleotides are TGTGCCAGCAGCCCACTAGCGGTCGGTCACAATGAGCAGTTCTTC.

The chain couples TRBV6-2 or TRBV6-3 to TRBJ2-5; 9 positions match TRBD2. Germline values: CDR1 MNHEY, CDR2 SVGEGT. V gave up 5 bases and J gave up 4 bases; unmatched junction bases: 14. The CDR3 is 17 amino acids. This CDR3 is CASSRRISPAGGETQYF. The DNA for the CDR3 is TGTGCCAGCAGTCGCCGAATCTCTCCAGCGGGAGGAGAGACCCAGTACTTC.

Ten or more counts support this clonotype. The chain is built from TRBV12-3 or TRBV12-4 and TRBJ2-1; D call uncertain. The CDR3 loop spans 11 amino acids. The V gene lost 5 bases and the J gene lost 6 bases, with 5 bases spanning the gap. CDR3 sequence (DNA): TGTGCCAGCAGTCCAGCCAATGAGCAGTTCTTC. Amino acids: CASSPANEQFF.

The V and J genes are TRBV6-5 and TRBJ2-1, with TRBD2 matching 9 bases. Germline V gene sequence: CDR1 MNHEY, CDR2 SVGAGI. The CDR3 length is 17 residues. V was clipped by 2 bases and J by 5 bases; unmatched bases: 10. The CDR3 nucleotides read TGTGCCAGCAGTTACCAAGGTGATAGCGGGAGACACAATGAGCAGTTCTTC. Translation: CASSYQGDSGRHNEQFF.

This clonotype was picked up a small number of times. The chain links TRBV20-1 to TRBJ1-1; D gene unclear. This CDR3 is built from 14 residues. V shed 4 bases and J shed 0 bases, with 12 bases lying between them. The germline V gene has CDR1 DFQATT and CDR2 SNEGSKA (reference sequence). The DNA of the CDR3 is TGCAGTGCTATGCGCCCGTTGGTGAACACTGAAGCTTTCTTT. Translating it yields CSAMRPLVNTEAFF.

This clonotype was counted a few times. The DNA of the CDR3 is TGCGCCAGCAGCCAAGACACGACAGGCGCGAACACCGGGGAGCTGTTTTTT. Amino acid sequence: CASSQDTTGANTGELFF. This sequence joins TRBV4-1 and TRBJ2-2, with D maybe TRBD1 (6 bases). Germline values: CDR1 MGHRA, CDR2 YSYEKL. CDR3 size: 17 residues. V lost 0 bases and J lost 0, with 11 bases in between.

V usage is TRBV6-5 and J usage is TRBJ2-3; D is possibly TRBD1 (5 bases). Trimming cost V 2 bases and J 5 bases, with 11 bases left between them. Germline V gives CDR1 MNHEY, CDR2 SVGAGI. The CDR3 is 14 amino acids. The CDR3 DNA reads as TGTGCCAGCAGTTACGTCCAGGGTGAAGATACGCAGTATTTT. It is translated as CASSYVQGEDTQYF.

This clonotype showed up just a few times. The CDR3 protein is CSAENTRLAYNEQFF. In DNA form, the CDR3 reads TGCAGTGCTGAAAACACTAGACTGGCCTACAATGAGCAGTTCTTC. J is TRBJ2-1 and V is TRBV20-1; possibly TRBD2 for D (5 bases). Per germline, CDR1 DFQATT and CDR2 SNEGSKA (reference sequence). This CDR3 is 15 amino acids long. Trimming stripped 5 bases from V and 2 bases from J, with 16 bases between.

CDR3 loop: CASSLEFLYNEQFF. The CDR3 DNA is TGTGCCAGCAGCTTAGAATTCCTCTACAATGAGCAGTTCTTC. The chain uses TRBV7-2 and TRBJ2-1; D remains ambiguous. The germline V gene encodes CDR1 SGHTA and CDR2 FQGNSA. This CDR3 region has 14 residues. V was pared by 1 base and J by 3 bases, with 7 bases between.